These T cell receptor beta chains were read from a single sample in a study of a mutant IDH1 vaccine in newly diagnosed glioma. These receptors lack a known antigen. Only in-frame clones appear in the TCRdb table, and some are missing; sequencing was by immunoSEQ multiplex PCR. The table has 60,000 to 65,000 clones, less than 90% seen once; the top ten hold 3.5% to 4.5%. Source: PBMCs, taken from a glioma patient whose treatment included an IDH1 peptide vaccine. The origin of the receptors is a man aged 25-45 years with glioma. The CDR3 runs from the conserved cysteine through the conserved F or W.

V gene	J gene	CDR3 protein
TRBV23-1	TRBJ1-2	CASRQSIASYGYTF
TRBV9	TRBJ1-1	CASSPRGQLNTEAFF
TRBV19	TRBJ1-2	CASSIGFEFYTF
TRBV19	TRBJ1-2	CASSSPSRDSLTTF
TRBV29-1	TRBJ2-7	CSVQDSYEQYF
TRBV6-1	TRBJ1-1	CASGGGETEAFF
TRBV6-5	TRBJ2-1	CASSYTWTGGRNEQFF
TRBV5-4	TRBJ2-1	CASSRDSGGEQFF
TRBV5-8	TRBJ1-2	CASSLIGGGIYGYTF
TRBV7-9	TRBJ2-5	CASSLAGVSQETQYF
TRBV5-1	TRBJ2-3	CASSLGPSVQGTDTQYF
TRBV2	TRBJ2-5	CASSERSETQYF
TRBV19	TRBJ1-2	CASSIALSSGYGYTF
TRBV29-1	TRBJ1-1	CSVEMAFWTEAFF
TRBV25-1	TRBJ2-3	CASSGTSGGPSTDTQYF